These 20 T cell receptor beta chains originate from one sample sequenced in a study of molecular identifiers for immune sequencing clone quantification. TCRdb recomputed calls from the PCR reads with MiXCR, one row per CDR3 protein. The table records more than 550,000 distinct CDR3 sequences, less than 30% of them present only once. The sequenced sample was naive CD8+ T cells from blood, with Jurkat cell RNA spiked in. Subset denoted: FACS-sorted CD8+CD4-CCR7+CD45RA+ naive T cells. The receptor set was obtained from a human donor in good health. Some libraries in this study had Jurkat cell RNA spiked in.

The chain uses TRBV7-4 and TRBJ2-3; 9 bases are a match to TRBD1. The length of the CDR3 is 16 residues. Germline V gene data show CDR1 as SGHVT and CDR2 as SQSDAQ. After removal of 6 bases from V and 3 bases from J, the junction contained 10 bases not matched to a gene. CDR3 DNA sequence: TGTGCCAGCAGAACTGAACAGGGGGCGAAAACAGATACGCAGTATTTT. This codes for CASRTEQGAKTDTQYF.

With regard to this clonotype: A single base separates this from a much larger clone, so it may be a read error. The chain is built from TRBV12-3 or TRBV12-4 and TRBJ1-5, with TRBD1 matching 10 bases. This CDR3 contains 15 residues. With V trimmed by 7 bases and J by 5 bases, 8 bases remained unmatched. DNA for the CDR3: TGTGCCAGCACCGTCGGACAGGGGGTGGATCAGCCCCAGCATTTT. This sequence encodes CASTVGQGVDQPQHF.

This clonotype showed up just a few times. This could be a read error, since a much larger clone is one nucleotide away. This chain joins TRBV6-1 and TRBJ1-5, with D possibly TRBD1 on 6 matching bases. The germline V gene encodes CDR1 MNHNS and CDR2 SASEGT. CDR3 length: 13 amino acids. V was trimmed by 7 bases and J by 3 bases, leaving 10 bases between them. CDR3 DNA sequence: TGTGCCAGCAACCGGGACAACAATCAGCCCCAGCATTTT. It specifies CASNRDNNQPQHF.

The chain combines TRBV27 with TRBJ1-2, with D possibly matching TRBD1 (5 bases). V was pared by 5 bases and J by 8 bases, with 21 bases between. The CDR3 has 15 residues. Germline CDR1 reads MNHEY; CDR2 reads SMNVEV (reference sequence). In nucleotides, the CDR3 is TGTGCCAGCAGTCCCATGGGGGGGGTGGTTTGGGGCTACACCTTC. Translation: CASSPMGGVVWGYTF.

V is TRBV7-9 and J is TRBJ2-7, with a tentative D call TRBD2 (6 bases). The ends were cut back, 5 bases at V and 4 bases at J, with 15 bases in the middle. The CDR3 spans 14 residues. Germline V gene lookup returns CDR1 SEHNR and CDR2 FQNEAQ (reference sequence). CDR3 sequence reads: CASSQFGSPYEQYF. The CDR3 region has the DNA TGTGCCAGCAGCCAATTCGGGAGCCCTTACGAGCAGTACTTC. The full variable domain, its missing parts supplied by reference TRBV7-9 and TRBJ2-7, is DTGVSQNPRHKITKRGQNVTFRCDPISEHNRLYWYRQTLGQGPEFLTYFQNEAQLEKSRLLSDRFSAERPKGSFSTLEIQRTEQGDSAMYLCASSQFGSPYEQYFGPGTRLTVT.

On this clonotype: The junction departs from the called germline gene at one end, perhaps through a read error. The chain has TRBV7-9 and TRBJ2-1; D is possibly TRBD1 (5 bases). The CDR3 is 15 residues long. Germline assignment: CDR1 SEHNR and CDR2 FQNEAQ (reference sequence). DNA for the CDR3: TGTGCCAGCGGCTTAGGGGCAGGGCTCAGCTATGAGCAGTTCTTC. Protein sequence: CASGLGAGLSYEQFF.

A remark on this clonotype: A much more abundant neighbour one base away suggests this may be a read error. The chain uses TRBV29-1 and TRBJ1-2; D perhaps matches TRBD1 (5 bases). CDR1 is SQVTM and CDR2 is ANQGSEA in the germline V gene. V was trimmed by 0 bases and J by 4 bases, leaving 9 bases between them. The CDR3 length is 13 residues. The CDR3 reads CSVEDADTYGYTF. In nucleotides, the CDR3 is TGCAGCGTTGAAGATGCGGACACCTATGGCTACACCTTC. The full variable domain, with the rest looked up from reference TRBV29-1 and TRBJ1-2, is SAVISQKPSRDICQRGTSLTIQCQVDSQVTMMFWYRQQPGQSLTLIATANQGSEATYESGFVIDKFPISRPNLTFSTLTVSNMSPEDSSIYLCSVEDADTYGYTFGSGTRLTVV.

This sequence joins TRBV28 and TRBJ2-2, with unresolved D. The CDR3 contains 15 residues. CDR1 is MDHEN, CDR2 SYDVKM, per germline. V was clipped by 4 bases and J by 4 bases, with 13 bases between them. The CDR3 loop is CASSSRIHTTGELFF. In nucleotides, the CDR3 is TGTGCCAGCAGTTCGAGAATTCATACCACCGGGGAGCTGTTTTTT.

In its sample, this clonotype was seen many times. V usage is TRBV6-2 or TRBV6-3 and J usage is TRBJ1-5; a possible D gene is TRBD1 (6 bases). Trimming shortened V by 7 bases and J by 9 bases, and 16 bases separated the two germline ends. Germline V gene data show CDR1 as MNHEY and CDR2 as SVGEGT. This CDR3 has 13 amino acids. The CDR3 bases are TGTGCCAGCACCACGGGGGCTCCTCGGCCCCAGCATTTT. It is translated as CASTTGAPRPQHF.

The chain carries TRBV4-1 and TRBJ1-5; a possible D gene is TRBD1 (5 bases). Deletions cut 1 base from V and 4 bases from J, with 11 bases between. The CDR3 runs 15 residues. Germline values: CDR1 MGHRA, CDR2 YSYEKL. The CDR3 sequence: CASSQVGAGNQPQHF. CDR3 nucleotides: TGCGCCAGCAGCCAAGTAGGGGCAGGAAATCAGCCCCAGCATTTT.

This clonotype occurred many times. CDR3 sequence: CASSRRSGTVEQYF. For the CDR3, the DNA is TGCGCCAGCAGCCGGCGTAGCGGGACAGTCGAGCAGTACTTC. V gene TRBV4-3 combines with J gene TRBJ2-7; the D gene is possibly TRBD2 (8 bases). The CDR3 spans 14 residues. Germline-derived CDR1 and CDR2 are LGHNA and YSLEER. V lost 4 bases and J 6 bases, leaving 16 bases between the germline ends.

A note on this clonotype: This clone may be a read error of a much larger clone one base away. V usage is TRBV12-3 or TRBV12-4 and J usage is TRBJ2-2, with D unclear. The CDR3 contains 13 residues. V gave up 6 bases and J gave up 4 bases, with 9 bases separating them. The CDR3 region has the DNA TGTGCCAGCAGAGCCGGTGGCACCGGGGAGCTGTTTTTT. Translation gives CASRAGGTGELFF.

Notes on this clonotype: A read error may be the cause here, since a much bigger clone is one base away. As the CDR3 is not closed by the conserved phenylalanine or tryptophan, this likely results from a read error. This sequence joins TRBV7-6 and TRBJ1-1; D call uncertain. This CDR3 has 14 amino acids. Between the trimmed V and J ends, which lost 3 bases and 6 bases, there was a span of 14 bases. Per the germline V gene, CDR1 is SGHVS and CDR2 is FNYEAQ. The CDR3 spells CASSLSSGDSEAFI. CDR3 coding DNA: TGTGCCAGCAGCTTGTCAAGTGGGGATTCTGAAGCTTTCATT.

The chain carries TRBV16 and TRBJ2-7, with D unclear. Trimming removed 0 bases at V and 6 bases at J, with 12 bases between. CDR3 length equals 14 residues. Germline-derived CDR1 and CDR2 are KGHSY and FQNENV. The CDR3 here is CASSQSSTHSEQYF. CDR3 nucleotide sequence: TGTGCCAGCAGCCAATCGTCGACCCACTCCGAGCAGTACTTC.

The sample holds many counts of this clonotype. The CDR3 bases are TGTGCCAGCAGCTCGGATGGACAGAGATACGAGCAGTACTTC. It specifies CASSSDGQRYEQYF. The chain couples TRBV7-9 to TRBJ2-7; TRBD1 is a possible D gene (6 bases). V lost 4 bases to trimming and J lost 4 bases, with 14 bases between them. Germline V lookup: CDR1 SEHNR, CDR2 FQNEAQ (reference sequence). The CDR3 contains 14 residues.

As to this clonotype: A much larger clone is a single base away; this may be a read error. This chain links TRBV6-5 with TRBJ2-7; D might be TRBD2 (5 bases). The CDR3 is 12 amino acids. Germline values: CDR1 MNHEY, CDR2 SVGAGI. Between the trimmed V and J ends, which lost 8 bases and 9 bases, there was a span of 17 bases. The CDR3 protein is CASGNGVGGQYF. The CDR3 region has the DNA TGTGCCAGCGGAAACGGGGTTGGCGGGCAGTACTTC.

The chain employs TRBV30 and TRBJ1-4, with D possibly matching TRBD1 (5 bases). The V end was cut by 0 bases, the J end by 8 bases, with 10 bases between. The CDR3 loop spans 13 amino acids. Per germline, CDR1 GTSNPN and CDR2 SVGIG (reference sequence). CDR3 amino acids: CAWSVLSGEKLFF. CDR3 bases: TGTGCCTGGAGTGTACTTTCAGGGGAAAAACTGTTTTTT.

This clonotype showed up just a few times. The chain is built from TRBV19 and TRBJ2-2; no firm D call. The CDR3 spans 13 residues. Trimming pared 3 bases from V and 4 bases from J, leaving 6 bases between. CDR1 and CDR2 from the germline V gene are LNHDA and SQIVND (reference sequence). This CDR3 reads CASSIWGTGELFF. The CDR3 DNA reads TGTGCCAGTAGTATTTGGGGCACCGGGGAGCTGTTTTTT.

This clonotype came up many times. The genes are TRBV7-9 and TRBJ2-4; possible D gene TRBD2, 5 bases. The CDR3 extends over 14 amino acids. CDR1 is SEHNR and CDR2 is FQNEAQ in the germline V gene (reference sequence). V lost 0 bases, J lost 8 bases, and 11 bases lay in between. The DNA for the CDR3 is TGTGCCAGCAGCTTAGCGGGCGGGTTAGACATTCAGTACTTC. Protein: CASSLAGGLDIQYF.

The chain couples TRBV11-2 to TRBJ2-7; D call uncertain. Germline V gene lookup returns CDR1 SGHAT and CDR2 FQNNGV. V was shortened by 5 bases and J by 7 bases, with 9 bases between the two germline ends. The CDR3 has 11 residues. The CDR3 is CASSPRLEQYF. CDR3 nucleotide sequence: TGTGCCAGCAGCCCTCGTTTGGAGCAGTACTTC.